This T cell receptor beta chain derives from a study of shared clonotypes between healthy human individuals. Recent vaccinations or acute infections were absent in the healthy HIV-negative adult donors. A word on this clone: The antigen is undetermined.

Study results and caveats: Generally, estimated richness proved larger in naive subsets than it did in memory subsets. There were few donors, and this limited the genetic and exposure-history diversity represented.

CDR3 size: 17 residues. Germline V gives CDR1 SGHRS, CDR2 YFSETQ. V gave up 4 bases and J gave up 8 bases; unmatched junction bases: 17. TCRdb keeps only in-frame clones here, not all; method: immunoSEQ multiplex PCR. The sample contains under 600,000 clones, 97% of which appear only once. The chain joins TRBV5-1 to TRBJ2-1; 8 nucleotides agree with TRBD2. The origin of this receptor is a woman younger than 45 in good health. Sequenced: naive CD4+ T cells sorted from blood. The subset denotes: CD45RA+ positively selected. The DNA of the CDR3 is TGCGCCAGCAGCCCCGGGAGGTCCAGCGGGAGAGACGATGAGCAGTTCTTC. Translating it yields CASSPGRSSGRDDEQFF. The whole variable domain, filled in from reference TRBV5-1 and TRBJ2-1, reads KAGVTQTPRYLIKTRGQQVTLSCSPISGHRSVSWYQQTPGQGLQFLFEYFSETQRNKGNFPGRFSGRQFSNSRSEMNVSTLELGDSALYLCASSPGRSSGRDDEQFFGPGTRLTVL.